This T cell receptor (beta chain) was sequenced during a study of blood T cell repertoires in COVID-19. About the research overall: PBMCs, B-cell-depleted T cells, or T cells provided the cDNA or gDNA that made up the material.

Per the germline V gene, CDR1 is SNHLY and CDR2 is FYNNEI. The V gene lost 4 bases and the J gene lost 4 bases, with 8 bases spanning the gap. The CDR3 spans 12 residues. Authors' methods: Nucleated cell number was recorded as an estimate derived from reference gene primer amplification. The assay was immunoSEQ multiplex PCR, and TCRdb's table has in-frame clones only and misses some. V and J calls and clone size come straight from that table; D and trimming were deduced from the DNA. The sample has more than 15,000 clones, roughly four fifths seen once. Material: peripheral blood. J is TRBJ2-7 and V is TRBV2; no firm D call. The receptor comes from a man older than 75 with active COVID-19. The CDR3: CASSAQAYEQYF. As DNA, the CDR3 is TGTGCCAGCAGTGCCCAGGCTTACGAGCAGTACTTC.